This T cell receptor (beta chain) was captured by sequencing in a study of T cell changes during pregnancy in multiple sclerosis. V was pared by 2 bases and J by 0 bases, with 14 bases between. This CDR3 contains 16 residues. Germline V gene data show CDR1 as SGHTS and CDR2 as YDEGEE. Measured with immunoSEQ multiplex PCR; TCRdb has only the in-frame clones, and not every one. Of roughly 90,000 clones in the sample, 85% to 95% are singletons; the top ten hold 3.5% to 4.5%. The sample here was peripheral blood, taken in the first trimester of pregnancy. This chain uses TRBV5-8 with TRBJ1-1; a weak D match, TRBD1 (5 bases). This receptor was taken from a female donor with multiple sclerosis, enrolled in a pregnancy study. CDR3 sequence (DNA): TGTGCCAGCAGCTTAGTAGGGGATTTTATGAACACTGAAGCTTTCTTT. It encodes CASSLVGDFMNTEAFF.